The 20 T cell receptor beta chains given below trace back to one sample, sequenced in a study of T cells after yellow fever vaccination. TCRdb fed the 5' RACE reads into MiXCR, producing one record per CDR3 protein. The data hold 150,000 to 200,000 distinct CDR3 sequences, with around 9.3% observed a single time. The starting material was CD8+ T cells sorted from PBMCs, obtained 45 days after the yellow fever booster vaccination. The origin of the receptors is a man aged 18 to 29 who received the YFV17D yellow fever vaccine.

The chain has TRBV27 and TRBJ1-2; D possibly corresponds to TRBD1 (5 bases). The CDR3 length is 13 residues. The V end was cut by 3 bases, the J end by 6 bases, with 11 bases between. The germline V gene has CDR1 MNHEY and CDR2 SMNVEV (reference sequence). Here the CDR3 reads CASSFGGNHGYTF. DNA of the CDR3: TGTGCCAGCAGTTTCGGGGGGAATCATGGCTACACCTTC.

The gene calls are TRBV20-1 and TRBJ2-2; possible D gene TRBD1, 6 bases. This CDR3 comprises 13 residues. CDR1 and CDR2 (germline): DFQATT, SNEGSKA (reference sequence). DNA for the CDR3: TGCAGCCCGGGACACCCGAACACCGGGGAGCTGTTTTTT. The encoded protein is CSPGHPNTGELFF.

V is TRBV5-1 and J is TRBJ2-7; 15 bases match TRBD2. This CDR3 comprises 18 residues. The germline V gene has CDR1 SGHRS and CDR2 YFSETQ. Trimming cost V 3 bases and J 2 bases; bases outside gene matches: 9. CDR3 bases: TGCGCCAGCAGCTGGGGACTAGCGGGGGGCCTAAACACCTACGAGCAGTACTTC. This codes for CASSWGLAGGLNTYEQYF.

The table lists this clonotype with a few counts. The gene calls are TRBV4-1 and TRBJ2-1; D is unresolved. The ends were cut back, 3 bases at V and 6 bases at J, with 12 bases in the middle. CDR3 size: 14 residues. Germline CDR1 and CDR2: MGHRA and YSYEKL. Here the CDR3 reads CASSHPPPGNEQFF. CDR3 bases: TGCGCCAGCAGCCATCCTCCACCCGGCAATGAGCAGTTCTTC.

In this sample, this clonotype turned up a few times. This chain joins TRBV6-1 and TRBJ2-7, with 10 bases fitting TRBD1. The length of the CDR3 is 13 residues. V shed 6 bases, J shed 3 bases, and the junction held 2 bases outside the gene matches. Germline V gives CDR1 MNHNS, CDR2 SASEGT. The CDR3 DNA follows: TGTGCCAGCAGAAGGACAGGGGGCTACGAGCAGTACGTC. This sequence encodes CASRRTGGYEQYV.

This clonotype turned up a few times. V usage is TRBV19 and J usage is TRBJ2-2; D remains ambiguous. The CDR3 has 14 amino acids. Per the germline V gene, CDR1 is LNHDA and CDR2 is SQIVND (reference sequence). V gave up 7 bases and J gave up 6 bases, with 15 bases separating them. This CDR3 is CASKGMAAPGELFF. The CDR3 nucleotides read TGTGCCAGTAAAGGAATGGCAGCGCCCGGGGAGCTGTTTTTT.

The rearrangement uses TRBV6-6 and TRBJ1-5; 8 positions match TRBD1. Germline CDR1 and CDR2: MNHNY and SVGAGI (reference sequence). V was clipped by 5 bases and J by 5 bases; unmatched bases: 11. CDR3 length: 16 residues. The CDR3, as DNA: TGTGCCAGCAGTACCGGGACAGGCAAACGGGATCAGCCCCAGCATTTT. Its translation is CASSTGTGKRDQPQHF.

Comments on this clonotype: A much larger clone is a single base away; this may be a read error. V usage is TRBV4-1 and J usage is TRBJ1-4; 10 bases agree with TRBD1. CDR1 is MGHRA and CDR2 is YSYEKL in the germline V gene. The CDR3 is 14 amino acids. Unmatched junction bases numbered 1, after V lost 3 bases and J lost 6 bases. In nucleotides, the CDR3 is TGCGCCAGCAGCCACGGGACAGGGGATGAAAAACTGTTTTTT. Translating it yields CASSHGTGDEKLFF.

This clonotype was detected only once. One end of the junction does not line up with germline, which may come from a read error. This rearrangement joins TRBV7-9 to TRBJ1-1; no definite D call. The CDR3 totals 15 residues. Germline V gene data show CDR1 as SEHNR and CDR2 as FQNEAQ (reference sequence). CDR3 amino acids: CASRLGRGLNTEAFF. DNA for the CDR3: TGTGCCAGCAGGTTAGGACGGGGATTGAACACTGAAGCTTTCTTT.

This clonotype was observed a few times. The V call is TRBV7-9, the J call TRBJ2-1; a possible D gene is TRBD2 (6 bases). Germline V gene data show CDR1 as SEHNR and CDR2 as FQNEAQ (reference sequence). V was clipped by 5 bases and J by 7 bases, with 15 bases between them. This CDR3 is 14 amino acids long. The CDR3 DNA follows: TGTGCCAGCAGCCCTCCGGGACTTTTGAATGAGCAGTTCTTC. It translates to CASSPPGLLNEQFF.

The chain joins TRBV9 to TRBJ1-6; a weak D match, TRBD1 (6 bases). V was cut by 4 bases and J by 10 bases, with 15 bases left in between. Per the germline V gene, CDR1 is SGDLS and CDR2 is YYNGEE. CDR3 length equals 14 residues. The CDR3 region has the DNA TGTGCCAGCAGCTTGGGGGGCAGCTTATCACCCCTCCACTTT. Its protein product is CASSLGGSLSPLHF.

This clonotype was picked up many times. V is TRBV6-2 or TRBV6-3 and J is TRBJ2-1; no definite D call. Trimming left V 5 bases short and J 4 bases short, with 9 bases between. The CDR3 contains 13 residues. CDR1 and CDR2 (germline): MNHEY, SVGEGT. The chain's CDR3 is CASSQSSYNEQFF. The DNA for the CDR3 is TGTGCCAGCAGTCAATCTAGTTACAATGAGCAGTTCTTC.

In its sample, this clonotype was seen a few times. The rearrangement joins TRBV4-1 to TRBJ1-2; D gene ambiguous. Per germline, CDR1 MGHRA and CDR2 YSYEKL. V dropped 1 base and J dropped 3 bases, with 12 bases sitting between them. The CDR3 sequence is 15 residues long. The CDR3 sequence: CASSQVRGEDYGYTF. CDR3 DNA sequence: TGCGCCAGCAGCCAAGTGCGGGGTGAGGACTATGGCTACACCTTC.

There are a few counts of this clonotype. This chain links TRBV12-3 or TRBV12-4 with TRBJ1-3, with a tentative D call TRBD1 (5 bases). The CDR3 is 14 amino acids. Deletions cut 6 bases from V and 5 bases from J, with 14 bases between. This chain's CDR3 is CASSRPGGRNTIYF. In DNA form, the CDR3 reads TGTGCCAGCAGCCGGCCCGGGGGTAGAAACACCATATATTTT.

This clonotype turned up a few times. The chain has TRBV12-3 or TRBV12-4 and TRBJ2-7; 9 bases line up with TRBD2. V lost 7 bases and J lost 7; bases outside the gene matches: 11. This CDR3 has 14 amino acids. The CDR3 reads CASTFSGGAFEQYF. The CDR3 DNA reads TGTGCCAGCACCTTTAGCGGGGGAGCTTTTGAGCAGTACTTC.

This clonotype was counted a few times. CDR3: CAWSPHNYEQYF. The CDR3 DNA follows: TGTGCCTGGAGCCCCCACAACTACGAGCAGTACTTC. The chain has TRBV30 and TRBJ2-7; no firm D call. V was pared by 3 bases and J by 3 bases, with 9 bases between. Looked up from germline, CDR1 is GTSNPN and CDR2 is SVGIG (reference sequence). The length of the CDR3 is 12 residues.

In its sample, this clonotype was seen a few times. The chain links TRBV9 to TRBJ2-5; 7 positions agree with TRBD1. Germline V CDR1 and CDR2: SGDLS, YYNGEE. V trimming: 4 bases; J trimming: 2 bases; junction bases outside the gene matches: 5. CDR3 length: 14 amino acids. CDR3 residues: CASSQWDRQETQYF. DNA of the CDR3: TGTGCCAGCAGCCAATGGGACAGACAAGAGACCCAGTACTTC.

J is TRBJ2-1 and V is TRBV7-9, with 9 bases that match TRBD1. There are 15 residues in the CDR3. Looked up from germline, CDR1 is SEHNR and CDR2 is FQNEAQ (reference sequence). J gave up 5 bases and V 7 bases, and 9 bases lay outside the gene matches. The CDR3: CASTPGTGINNEQFF. The CDR3 nucleotides are TGTGCCAGCACCCCTGGGACAGGGATCAACAATGAGCAGTTCTTC. The complete variable domain, with remaining parts taken from reference TRBV7-9 and TRBJ2-1, reads DTGVSQNPRHKITKRGQNVTFRCDPISEHNRLYWYRQTLGQGPEFLTYFQNEAQLEKSRLLSDRFSAERPKGSFSTLEIQRTEQGDSAMYLCASTPGTGINNEQFFGPGTRLTVL.

This clonotype has more than one count but fewer than ten. The genes are TRBV9 and TRBJ2-1; D may correspond to TRBD1 or TRBD2 (5 bases each). The CDR3 is made up of 15 amino acids. From germline, CDR1 is SGDLS and CDR2 YYNGEE. Trimming pared 3 bases from V and 9 bases from J, leaving 19 bases between. The CDR3, as DNA: TGTGCCAGCAGCGCCCCGGGACGGACTGCCGGTGAGCAGTTCTTC. It is translated as CASSAPGRTAGEQFF.

This clonotype was counted a few times. This chain joins TRBV5-5 and TRBJ1-1; possible D gene TRBD1, 5 bases. Looked up from germline, CDR1 is SGHKS and CDR2 is YYEKEE (reference sequence). This CDR3 comprises 18 residues. V was pared by 5 bases and J by 1 base, with 24 bases between. CDR3 nucleotide sequence: TGTGCCAGCAGACCGGTAGGGGTTGATTGGGGTCGGAACACTGAAGCTTTCTTT. Amino acid sequence: CASRPVGVDWGRNTEAFF.